This TCR beta chain originates from a study of T-cell reconstitution after alpha-beta-depleted transplantation in children. Study results and limitations: Alpha-beta T cells present about two months after transplant were reported to originate from several hundred expanded graft clones.

The CDR3 contains 16 residues. V was pared by 0 bases and J by 5 bases, with 15 bases between. CDR1 is SGHDT and CDR2 is YYEEEE in the germline V gene. Comments on this clonotype: Its specificity is not known.

Unique molecular identifiers were incorporated during preparation of the TCRbeta library. MiXCR, run by TCRdb on the PCR reads, gives a single entry per CDR3 protein. The sample gives just over 950,000 distinct CDR3 sequences, roughly 29% of which show up once; about 28% is in the top ten. The sample in question was PBMCs, mostly from graft donor cells, obtained 360 days after TCRalphabeta/CD19-depleted stem cell transplant. The sequence derives from a boy in the first two years of life who had a stem cell transplant for SCID, so the T cells may come from the graft donor. The V gene is TRBV5-6, the J gene TRBJ2-1, with D perhaps TRBD2 (6 bases). The chain's CDR3 is CASSLANRGFNNEQFF. The CDR3 DNA follows: TGTGCCAGCAGCTTGGCCAATCGGGGGTTTAACAATGAGCAGTTCTTC.